This T cell receptor (beta chain) is drawn from a study of memory B cells and T cells in multiple sclerosis. As concerns this clone: Antigen: not known.

Separate sequencing covered autoproliferating (CFSE-dim) and non-proliferating (CFSE-high) T cells from stimulus-free culture. Pooled replicate wells came from 5x10^7 CFSE-labeled PBMCs cultured about seven days without stimulus. CFSE at 0.5 uM labeled the PBMCs, which were then cultured unstimulated. V shed 7 bases and J shed 6 bases, with 13 bases lying between them. The CDR3 contains 12 residues. Per germline, CDR1 MNHEY and CDR2 SVGAGI. The data were produced by immunoSEQ multiplex PCR, yet TCRdb's version contains in-frame clones alone and is incomplete. The table shows over 10,000 clones, with 84% occurring only once. Study-level findings and limits: Clone-set sizes differed between compartments, so shared clonotype counts needed normalization.

The receptor was derived from a human donor with multiple sclerosis. V gene TRBV6-5 combines with J gene TRBJ2-7; D is uncertain. Input material: PBMCs from blood kept in culture. CDR3 protein: CASTDRFSEQYF. For the CDR3, the DNA is TGTGCCAGCACCGACCGTTTCTCCGAGCAGTACTTC.